Below, one T cell receptor (beta chain) is given with its context. The sample comes from a study of blood T cells in healthy people across ages. Then a second PCR, running about 6 to 11 cycles, was carried out with a sample-barcoded 5' primer and a J-beta primer mix. From the 5' RACE reads, TCRdb called clonotypes with MiXCR, one entry per CDR3 protein. Among 800,000 or so distinct CDR3 sequences, around 62% were seen once, and the ten largest hold about 30%. The V gene end was trimmed by 4 bases and the J gene end by 4 bases; junction bases not matched to a gene: 2. Germline CDR1 reads MNHNY; CDR2 reads SVGAGI (reference sequence). The CDR3 is 14 residues long.

The sequence was collected from a man aged 25-45 years in good health. This chain joins TRBV6-6 and TRBJ2-5; 11 nucleotides agree with TRBD2. Source material: blood. The CDR3 here is CASSLAGGVETQYF. CDR3 DNA: TGTGCCAGCAGTTTAGCGGGGGGGGTAGAGACCCAGTACTTC.